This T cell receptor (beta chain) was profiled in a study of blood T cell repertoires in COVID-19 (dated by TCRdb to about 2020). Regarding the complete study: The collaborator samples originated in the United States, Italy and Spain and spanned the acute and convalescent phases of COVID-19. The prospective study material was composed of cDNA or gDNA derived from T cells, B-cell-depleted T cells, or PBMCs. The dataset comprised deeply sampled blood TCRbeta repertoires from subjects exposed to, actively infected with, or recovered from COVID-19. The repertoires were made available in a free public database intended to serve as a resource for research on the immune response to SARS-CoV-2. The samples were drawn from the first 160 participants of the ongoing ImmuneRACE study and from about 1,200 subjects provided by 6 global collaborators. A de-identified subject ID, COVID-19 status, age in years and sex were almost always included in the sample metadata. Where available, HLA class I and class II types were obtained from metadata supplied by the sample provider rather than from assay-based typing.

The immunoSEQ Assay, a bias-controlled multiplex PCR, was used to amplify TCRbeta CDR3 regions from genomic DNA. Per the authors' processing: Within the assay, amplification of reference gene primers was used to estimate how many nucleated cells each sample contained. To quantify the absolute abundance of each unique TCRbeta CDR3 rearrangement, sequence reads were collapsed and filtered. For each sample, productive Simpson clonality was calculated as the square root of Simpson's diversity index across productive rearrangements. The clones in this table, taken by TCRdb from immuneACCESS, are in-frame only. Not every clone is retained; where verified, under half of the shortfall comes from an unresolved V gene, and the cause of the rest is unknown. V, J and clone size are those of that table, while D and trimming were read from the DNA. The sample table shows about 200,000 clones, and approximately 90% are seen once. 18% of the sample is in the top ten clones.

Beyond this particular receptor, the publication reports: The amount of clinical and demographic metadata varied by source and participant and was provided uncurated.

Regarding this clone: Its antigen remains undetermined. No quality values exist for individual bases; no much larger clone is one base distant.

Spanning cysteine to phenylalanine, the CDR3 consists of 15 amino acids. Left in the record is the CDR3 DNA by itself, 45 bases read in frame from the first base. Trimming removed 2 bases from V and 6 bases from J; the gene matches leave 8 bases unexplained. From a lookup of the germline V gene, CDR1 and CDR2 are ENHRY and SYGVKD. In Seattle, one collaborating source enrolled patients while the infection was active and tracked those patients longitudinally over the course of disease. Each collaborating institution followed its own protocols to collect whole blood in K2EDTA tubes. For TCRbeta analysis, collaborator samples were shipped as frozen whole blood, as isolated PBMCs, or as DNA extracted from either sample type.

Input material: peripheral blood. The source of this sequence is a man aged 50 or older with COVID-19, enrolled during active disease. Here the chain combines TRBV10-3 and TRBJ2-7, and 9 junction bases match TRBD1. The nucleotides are TGTGCCATCAGTGAGCCCACCCGGGACAGGGTCGAGCAGTACTTC. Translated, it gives CAISEPTRDRVEQYF.